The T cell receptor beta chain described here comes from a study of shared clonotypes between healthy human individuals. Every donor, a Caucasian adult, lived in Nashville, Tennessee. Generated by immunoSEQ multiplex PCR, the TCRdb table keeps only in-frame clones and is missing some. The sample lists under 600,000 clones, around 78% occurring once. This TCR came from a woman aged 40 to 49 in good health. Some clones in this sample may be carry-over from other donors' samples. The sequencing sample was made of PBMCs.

The CDR3 here is CASTLPRLSSYEQYF. DNA for the CDR3: TGTGCCAGCACCCTGCCGAGACTCAGCTCCTACGAGCAGTACTTC. The V gene is TRBV7-2, the J gene TRBJ2-7; no clear D. Trimming cost V 7 bases and J 0 bases, with 16 bases left between them. CDR1 and CDR2 (germline): SGHTA, FQGNSA. CDR3 length: 15 amino acids.